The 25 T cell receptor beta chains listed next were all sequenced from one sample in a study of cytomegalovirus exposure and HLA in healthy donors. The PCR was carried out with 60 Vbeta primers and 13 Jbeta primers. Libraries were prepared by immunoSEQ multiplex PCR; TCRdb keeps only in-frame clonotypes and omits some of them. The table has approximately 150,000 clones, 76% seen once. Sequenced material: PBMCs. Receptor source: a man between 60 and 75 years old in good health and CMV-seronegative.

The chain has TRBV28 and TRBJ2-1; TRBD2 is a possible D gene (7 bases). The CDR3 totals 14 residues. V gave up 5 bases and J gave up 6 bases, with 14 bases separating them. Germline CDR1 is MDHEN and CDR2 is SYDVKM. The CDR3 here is CASSPGGGGNEQFF. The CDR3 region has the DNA TGTGCCAGCAGTCCTGGGGGCGGGGGCAATGAGCAGTTCTTC. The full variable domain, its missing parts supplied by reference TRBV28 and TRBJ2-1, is DVKVTQSSRYLVKRTGEKVFLECVQDMDHENMFWYRQDPGLGLRLIYFSYDVKMKEKGDIPEGYSVSREKKERFSLILESASTNQTSMYLCASSPGGGGNEQFFGPGTRLTVL.

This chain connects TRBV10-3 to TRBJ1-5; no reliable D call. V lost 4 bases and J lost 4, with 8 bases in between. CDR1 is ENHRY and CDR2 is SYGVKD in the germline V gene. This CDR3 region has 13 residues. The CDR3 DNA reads TGTGCCATCAGTGGGAGAGAGAATCAGCCCCAGCATTTT. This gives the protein CAISGRENQPQHF.

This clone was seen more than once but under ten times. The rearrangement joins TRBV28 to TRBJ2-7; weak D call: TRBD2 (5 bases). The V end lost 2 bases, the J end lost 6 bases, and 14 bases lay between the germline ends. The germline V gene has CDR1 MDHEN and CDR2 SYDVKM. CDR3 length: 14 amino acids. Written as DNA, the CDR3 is TGTGCCAGCAGTTTAGAGGCTAGCCCAGGCGAGCAGTACTTC. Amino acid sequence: CASSLEASPGEQYF.

The chain's CDR3 is CASSRMGLDRDEQYF. The DNA of the CDR3 is TGCGCCAGCAGCCGGATGGGGCTAGATCGTGACGAGCAGTACTTC. The V and J genes are TRBV4-1 and TRBJ2-7, with D possibly being TRBD1 (5 bases). Trimming took off 4 bases at V and 5 bases at J, with 18 bases between the two ends. Germline V lookup: CDR1 MGHRA, CDR2 YSYEKL. The CDR3 consists of 15 residues.

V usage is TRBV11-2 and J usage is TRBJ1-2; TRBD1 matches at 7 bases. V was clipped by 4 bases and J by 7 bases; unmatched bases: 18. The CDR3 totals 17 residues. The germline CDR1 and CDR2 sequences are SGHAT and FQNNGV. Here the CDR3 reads CASSSLRRQGVGGGYTF. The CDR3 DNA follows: TGTGCCAGCAGCTCTCTGCGCCGACAGGGAGTCGGGGGTGGCTACACCTTC.

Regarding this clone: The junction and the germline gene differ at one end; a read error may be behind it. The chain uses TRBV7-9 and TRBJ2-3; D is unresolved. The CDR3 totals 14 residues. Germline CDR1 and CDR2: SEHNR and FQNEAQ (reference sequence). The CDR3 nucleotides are TGTTCCAGCAGCTTAAGAGGCGCCACAGATACGCAGTATTTT. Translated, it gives CSSSLRGATDTQYF.

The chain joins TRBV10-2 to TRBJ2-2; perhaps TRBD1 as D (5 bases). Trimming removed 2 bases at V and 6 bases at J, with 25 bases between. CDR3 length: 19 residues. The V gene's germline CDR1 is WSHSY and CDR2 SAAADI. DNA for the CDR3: TGCGCCAGCAGTGAGACAGCAACGACAGCCTTGAGCCCTGCCGGGGAGCTGTTTTTT. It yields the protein CASSETATTALSPAGELFF.

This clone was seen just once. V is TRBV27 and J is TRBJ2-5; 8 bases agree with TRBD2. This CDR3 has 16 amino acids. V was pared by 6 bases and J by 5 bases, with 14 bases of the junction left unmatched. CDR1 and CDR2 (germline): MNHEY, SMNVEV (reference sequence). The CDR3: CASSLGVAGIGETQYF. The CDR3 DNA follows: TGTGCCAGCAGCCTGGGAGTAGCGGGGATCGGGGAGACCCAGTACTTC.

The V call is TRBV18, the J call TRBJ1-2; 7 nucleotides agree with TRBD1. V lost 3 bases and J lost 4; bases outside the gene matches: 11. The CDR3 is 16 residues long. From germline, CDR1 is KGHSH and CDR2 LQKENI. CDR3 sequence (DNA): TGTGCCAGCTCACCCCGACAGGGATCCTCCCTCTATGGCTACACCTTC. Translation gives CASSPRQGSSLYGYTF.

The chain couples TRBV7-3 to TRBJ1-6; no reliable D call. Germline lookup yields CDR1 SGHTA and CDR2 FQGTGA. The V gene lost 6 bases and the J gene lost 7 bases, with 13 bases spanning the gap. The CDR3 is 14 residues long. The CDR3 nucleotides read TGTGCCAGCAGTTCCACAGTGCAGAATTCACCCCTCCACTTT. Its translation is CASSSTVQNSPLHF. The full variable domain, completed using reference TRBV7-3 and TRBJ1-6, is GAGVSQTPSNKVTEKGKYVELRCDPISGHTALYWYRQSLGQGPEFLIYFQGTGAADDSGLPNDRFFAVRPEGSVSTLKIQRTERGDSAVYLCASSSTVQNSPLHFGNGTRLTVT.

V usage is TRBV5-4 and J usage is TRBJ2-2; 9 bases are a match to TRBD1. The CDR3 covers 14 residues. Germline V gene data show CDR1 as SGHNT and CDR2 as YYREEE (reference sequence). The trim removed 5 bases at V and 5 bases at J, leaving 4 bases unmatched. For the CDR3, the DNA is TGTGCCAGCAGACGACAGGGGGATACCGGGGAGCTGTTTTTT. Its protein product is CASRRQGDTGELFF. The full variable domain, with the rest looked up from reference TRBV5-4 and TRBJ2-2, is ETGVTQSPTHLIKTRGQQVTLRCSSQSGHNTVSWYQQALGQGPQFIFQYYREEENGRGNFPPRFSGLQFPNYSSELNVNALELDDSALYLCASRRQGDTGELFFGEGSRLTVL.

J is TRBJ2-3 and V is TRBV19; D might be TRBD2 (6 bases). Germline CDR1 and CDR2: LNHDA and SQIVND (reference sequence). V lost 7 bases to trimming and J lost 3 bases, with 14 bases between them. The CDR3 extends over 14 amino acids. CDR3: CASNYRRGTDTQYF. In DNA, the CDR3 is TGTGCCAGTAACTATAGGCGGGGAACAGATACGCAGTATTTT. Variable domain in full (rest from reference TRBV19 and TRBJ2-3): DGGITQSPKYLFRKEGQNVTLSCEQNLNHDAMYWYRQDPGQGLRLIYYSQIVNDFQKGDIAEGYSVSREKKESFPLTVTSAQKNPTAFYLCASNYRRGTDTQYFGPGTRLTVL.

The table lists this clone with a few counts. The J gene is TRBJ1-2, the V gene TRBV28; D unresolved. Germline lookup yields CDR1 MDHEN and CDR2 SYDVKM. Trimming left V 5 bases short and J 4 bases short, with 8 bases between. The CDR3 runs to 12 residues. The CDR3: CASSTQPYGYTF. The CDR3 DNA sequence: TGTGCCAGCAGTACACAACCCTATGGCTACACCTTC.

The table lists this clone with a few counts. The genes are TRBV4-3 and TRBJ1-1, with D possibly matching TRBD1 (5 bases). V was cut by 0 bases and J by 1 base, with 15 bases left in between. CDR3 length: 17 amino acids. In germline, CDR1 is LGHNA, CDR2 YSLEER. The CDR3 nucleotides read TGCGCCAGCAGCCAAGATCTCGGCGGGGCAACGAACACTGAAGCTTTCTTT. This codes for CASSQDLGGATNTEAFF.

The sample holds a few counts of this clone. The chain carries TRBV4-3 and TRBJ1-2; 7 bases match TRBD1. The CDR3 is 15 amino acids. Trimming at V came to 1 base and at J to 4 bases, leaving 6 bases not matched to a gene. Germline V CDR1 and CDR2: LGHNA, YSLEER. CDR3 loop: CASSQAWDRIYGYTF. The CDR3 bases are TGCGCCAGCAGCCAAGCCTGGGACAGAATCTATGGCTACACCTTC.

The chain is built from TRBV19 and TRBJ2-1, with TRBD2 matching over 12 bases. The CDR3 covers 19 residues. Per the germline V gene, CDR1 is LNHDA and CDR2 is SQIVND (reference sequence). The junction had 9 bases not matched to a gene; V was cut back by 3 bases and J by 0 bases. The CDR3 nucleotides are TGTGCCAGTAGTATCGGGCTAGCGGGAGGGCCTGGCTCCTACAATGAGCAGTTCTTC. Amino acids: CASSIGLAGGPGSYNEQFF.

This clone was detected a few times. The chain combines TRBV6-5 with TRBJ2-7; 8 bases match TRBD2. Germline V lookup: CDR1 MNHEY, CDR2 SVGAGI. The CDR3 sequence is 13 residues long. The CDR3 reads CGSSGGASYEQYF. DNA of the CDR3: TGTGGATCCTCGGGAGGGGCCTCCTACGAGCAGTACTTC.

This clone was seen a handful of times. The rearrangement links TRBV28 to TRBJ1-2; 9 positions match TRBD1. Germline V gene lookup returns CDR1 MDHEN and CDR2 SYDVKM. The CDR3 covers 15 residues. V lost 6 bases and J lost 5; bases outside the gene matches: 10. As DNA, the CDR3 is TGTGCCAGCAGACAAACAGGGGGCGCCGGTTATGGCTACACCTTC. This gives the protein CASRQTGGAGYGYTF.

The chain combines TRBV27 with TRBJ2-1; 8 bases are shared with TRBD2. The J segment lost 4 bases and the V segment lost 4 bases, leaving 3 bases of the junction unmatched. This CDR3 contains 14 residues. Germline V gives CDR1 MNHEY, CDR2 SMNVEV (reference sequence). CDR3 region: CASSSASGYNEQFF. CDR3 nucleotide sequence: TGTGCCAGCAGTTCGGCTAGCGGGTACAATGAGCAGTTCTTC.

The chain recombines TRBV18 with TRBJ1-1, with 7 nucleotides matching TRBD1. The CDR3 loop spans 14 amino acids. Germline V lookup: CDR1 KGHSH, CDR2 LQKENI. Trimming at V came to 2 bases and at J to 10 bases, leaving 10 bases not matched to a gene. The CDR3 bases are TGTGCCAGCTCACCAGATGAGGGGGCGGGAGGAGCTTTCTTT. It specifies CASSPDEGAGGAFF.

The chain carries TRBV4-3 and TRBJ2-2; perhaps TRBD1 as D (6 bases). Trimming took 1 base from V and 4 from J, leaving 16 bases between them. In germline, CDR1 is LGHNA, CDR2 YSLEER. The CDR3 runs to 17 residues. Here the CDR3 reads CASSQVHVGAGTGELFF. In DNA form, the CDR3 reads TGCGCCAGCAGCCAAGTCCACGTGGGGGCGGGCACCGGGGAGCTGTTTTTT.

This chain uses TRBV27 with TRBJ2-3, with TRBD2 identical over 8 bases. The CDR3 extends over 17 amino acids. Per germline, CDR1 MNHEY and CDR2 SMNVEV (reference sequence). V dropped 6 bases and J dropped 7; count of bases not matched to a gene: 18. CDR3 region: CASRVTSGRDRFYTQYF. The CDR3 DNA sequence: TGTGCCAGCAGGGTAACTAGCGGACGGGATCGGTTCTATACGCAGTATTTT.

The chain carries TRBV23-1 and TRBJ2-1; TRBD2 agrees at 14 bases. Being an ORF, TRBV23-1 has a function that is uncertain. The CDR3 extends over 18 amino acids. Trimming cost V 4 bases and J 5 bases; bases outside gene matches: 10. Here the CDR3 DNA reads TGCGCCAGCAGTCCCGGGACTAGCGGGAGTGAGAGAGACAATGAGCAGTTCTTC. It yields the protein CASSPGTSGSERDNEQFF.

DNA for the CDR3: TGCAGCGTTCCGAGACTTAGCGGGGGGGTGAGTTCAAGCACAGATACGCAGTATTTT. It specifies CSVPRLSGGVSSSTDTQYF. The chain joins TRBV29-1 to TRBJ2-3; 11 bases are shared with TRBD2. V dropped 5 bases and J dropped 0; count of bases not matched to a gene: 16. Germline CDR1 reads SQVTM; CDR2 reads ANQGSEA. This CDR3 is 19 amino acids long.

The CDR3 DNA reads as TGTGCCATTCATTCGCCGGGACAGGGAGGAGATACGCAGTATTTT. Its protein is CAIHSPGQGGDTQYF. The V call is TRBV11-2, the J call TRBJ2-3, with TRBD1 matching 9 bases. This CDR3 contains 15 residues. J lost 5 bases, V lost 10 bases, and 13 bases had no gene match. Germline loops: CDR1 SGHAT, CDR2 FQNNGV.